This T cell receptor (beta chain) originates from a study of T-cell reconstitution after alpha-beta-depleted transplantation in children. Library preparation (for TCRbeta) was performed with unique molecular identifiers. TCRdb called the PCR reads again in MiXCR, with one record for every CDR3 protein. The sample yields 200,000 to 250,000 distinct CDR3 sequences, approximately 10% seen once. CDR1 is GTSNPN and CDR2 is SVGIG in the germline V gene (reference sequence). The CDR3 is 11 amino acids. Trimming cost V 5 bases and J 11 bases, with 13 bases left between them. V and J are TRBV30 and TRBJ2-1, with D unresolved. The specimen comprised PBMCs from the stem cell graft donor, sampled from the stem cell graft. The TCR sequence derives from a human donor who donated a stem cell graft to a child with acute lymphoblastic leukemia. CDR3 region: CAWRVGLQQFF. CDR3 coding DNA: TGTGCCTGGCGAGTGGGCCTACAGCAGTTCTTC.